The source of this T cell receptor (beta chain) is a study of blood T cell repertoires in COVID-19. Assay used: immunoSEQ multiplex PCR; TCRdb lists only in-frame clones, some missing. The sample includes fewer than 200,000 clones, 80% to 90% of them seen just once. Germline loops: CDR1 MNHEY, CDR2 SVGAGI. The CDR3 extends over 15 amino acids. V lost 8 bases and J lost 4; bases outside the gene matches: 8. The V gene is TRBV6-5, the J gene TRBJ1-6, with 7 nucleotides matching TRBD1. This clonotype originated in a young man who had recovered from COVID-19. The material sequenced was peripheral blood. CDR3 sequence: CASVNRGQYNSPLHF. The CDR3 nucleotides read TGTGCCAGCGTTAACAGGGGCCAATATAATTCACCCCTCCACTTT.